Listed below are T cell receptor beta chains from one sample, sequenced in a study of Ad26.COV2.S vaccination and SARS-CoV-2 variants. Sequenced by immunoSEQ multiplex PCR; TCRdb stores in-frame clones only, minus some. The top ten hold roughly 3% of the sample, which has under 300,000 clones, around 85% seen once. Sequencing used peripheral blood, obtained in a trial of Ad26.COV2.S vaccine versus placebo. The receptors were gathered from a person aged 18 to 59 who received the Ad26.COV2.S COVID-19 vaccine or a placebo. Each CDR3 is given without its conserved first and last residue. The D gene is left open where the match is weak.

CDR3aa: ATSASGGADEQF
v_gene: TRBV24-1
d_gene: TRBD2
j_gene: TRBJ2-1

CDR3aa: ASSLELAANQPQH
v_gene: TRBV7-2
d_gene: -
j_gene: TRBJ1-5

CDR3aa: ASSQSMGAREQY
v_gene: TRBV19
d_gene: -
j_gene: TRBJ2-7

CDR3aa: ASSLQGFRNQPQH
v_gene: TRBV19
d_gene: -
j_gene: TRBJ1-5

CDR3aa: ASSPRIGNTEAF
v_gene: TRBV18
d_gene: -
j_gene: TRBJ1-1

CDR3aa: ASSQAAGGSDTQY
v_gene: TRBV4-3
d_gene: TRBD2
j_gene: TRBJ2-3

CDR3aa: ASSYPLGGRKDTQY
v_gene: TRBV6-2/TRBV6-3
d_gene: -
j_gene: TRBJ2-3

CDR3aa: ASSAHRDRAAGANVLT
v_gene: TRBV6-1
d_gene: TRBD1
j_gene: TRBJ2-6

CDR3aa: ASSPGTLHNEQF
v_gene: TRBV18
d_gene: -
j_gene: TRBJ2-1

CDR3aa: ASSQPGQGEQY
v_gene: TRBV4-2
d_gene: TRBD1
j_gene: TRBJ2-7

CDR3aa: ASSVEFVNEQF
v_gene: TRBV9
d_gene: -
j_gene: TRBJ2-1

CDR3aa: ASSSTGGLISSGNTIY
v_gene: TRBV7-9
d_gene: TRBD1
j_gene: TRBJ1-3

CDR3aa: ASSYRLANYNEQF
v_gene: TRBV11-3
d_gene: TRBD2
j_gene: TRBJ2-1

CDR3aa: ASSSGLAESYNEQF
v_gene: TRBV5-4
d_gene: TRBD2
j_gene: TRBJ2-1

CDR3aa: AISGYRRNEQY
v_gene: TRBV10-3
d_gene: -
j_gene: TRBJ2-7

CDR3aa: ASSSPSTSGGSHEQY
v_gene: TRBV7-2
d_gene: TRBD2
j_gene: TRBJ2-7

CDR3aa: ASSELYRDQH
v_gene: TRBV10-2
d_gene: -
j_gene: TRBJ1-5

CDR3aa: ASSTWGTANSPLH
v_gene: TRBV19
d_gene: TRBD1
j_gene: TRBJ1-6

CDR3aa: ASSWTGVSGEKLF
v_gene: TRBV11-2
d_gene: TRBD1
j_gene: TRBJ1-4

CDR3aa: ASSAGDGSYEQY
v_gene: TRBV9
d_gene: -
j_gene: TRBJ2-7

CDR3aa: ASSGTGLTNTEAF
v_gene: TRBV5-1
d_gene: TRBD1
j_gene: TRBJ1-1

CDR3aa: ATSTLWQGVGYTGELF
v_gene: TRBV15
d_gene: TRBD1
j_gene: TRBJ2-2

CDR3aa: ASSLGGAQETQY
v_gene: TRBV5-6
d_gene: -
j_gene: TRBJ2-5

CDR3aa: ASSLYRGRNEQF
v_gene: TRBV5-8
d_gene: TRBD1
j_gene: TRBJ2-1

CDR3aa: ASSSRTGDVVETQY
v_gene: TRBV19
d_gene: TRBD1
j_gene: TRBJ2-5

CDR3aa: SAKGGSLPQETQY
v_gene: TRBV29-1
d_gene: -
j_gene: TRBJ2-5